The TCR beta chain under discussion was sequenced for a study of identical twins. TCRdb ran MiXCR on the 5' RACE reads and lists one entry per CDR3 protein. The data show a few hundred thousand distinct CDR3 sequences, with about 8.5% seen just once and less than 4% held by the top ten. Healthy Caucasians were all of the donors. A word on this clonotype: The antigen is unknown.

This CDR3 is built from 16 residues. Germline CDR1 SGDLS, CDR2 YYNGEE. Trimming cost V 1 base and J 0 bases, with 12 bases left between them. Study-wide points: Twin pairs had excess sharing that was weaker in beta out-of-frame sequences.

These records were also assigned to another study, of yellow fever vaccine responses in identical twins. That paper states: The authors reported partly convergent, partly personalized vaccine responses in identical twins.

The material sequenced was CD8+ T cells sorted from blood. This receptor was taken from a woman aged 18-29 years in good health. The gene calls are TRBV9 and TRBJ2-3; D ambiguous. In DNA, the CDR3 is TGTGCCAGCAGCGTAAGGGAAGAAACTAGCACAGATACGCAGTATTTT. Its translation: CASSVREETSTDTQYF.